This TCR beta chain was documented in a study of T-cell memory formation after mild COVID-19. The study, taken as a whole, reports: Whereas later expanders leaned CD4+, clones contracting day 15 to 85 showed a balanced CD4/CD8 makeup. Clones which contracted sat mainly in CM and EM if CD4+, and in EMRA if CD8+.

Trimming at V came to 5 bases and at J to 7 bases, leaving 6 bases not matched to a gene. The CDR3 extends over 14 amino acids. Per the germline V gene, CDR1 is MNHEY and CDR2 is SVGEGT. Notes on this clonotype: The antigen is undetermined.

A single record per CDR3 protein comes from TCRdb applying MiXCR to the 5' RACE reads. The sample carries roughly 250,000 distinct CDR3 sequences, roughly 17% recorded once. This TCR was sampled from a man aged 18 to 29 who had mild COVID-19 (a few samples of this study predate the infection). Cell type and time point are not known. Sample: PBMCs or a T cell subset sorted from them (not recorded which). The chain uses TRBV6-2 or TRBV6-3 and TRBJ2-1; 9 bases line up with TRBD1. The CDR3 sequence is CASSAGQGWNEQFF. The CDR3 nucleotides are TGTGCCAGCAGTGCGGGACAGGGCTGGAATGAGCAGTTCTTC.